Described below is a single TCR beta chain sequence and its context. This record belongs to a study of T cell changes during pregnancy in multiple sclerosis. Some clones are missing from TCRdb's copy, which holds only in-frame ones; the method was immunoSEQ multiplex PCR. The data hold 45,000 to 55,000 clones, with under 90% observed a single time. V lost 2 bases, J lost 4 bases, and 5 bases stayed unmatched. Per germline, CDR1 MNHNS and CDR2 SASEGT. This CDR3 spans 17 amino acids. V is TRBV6-1 and J is TRBJ2-2, with 12 bases fitting TRBD2. The origin of this receptor is a female donor in good health, enrolled as a control in a pregnancy study. The input for sequencing was peripheral blood, taken in the first trimester of pregnancy. This CDR3 is CASSELAGGPFTGELFF. CDR3 coding DNA: TGTGCCAGCAGTGAACTAGCGGGGGGGCCTTTCACCGGGGAGCTGTTTTTT.